This TCR beta chain is from a study of T cell clones after liver transplantation (dated by TCRdb to between 2018 and 2021). Some background on the complete study: Samples were obtained from ITN030ST, a randomized trial in which withdrawal of immunosuppression was attempted within 2 years of liver transplantation. Donor-reactive T cell clones were identified by TCRbeta sequencing following a pre-transplant mixed lymphocyte reaction and were subsequently tracked in post-transplant blood. Third party-reactive TCRbeta sequences from pre-transplant MLRs were also identified as an antigen-independent comparator for donor-reactive sequences. Three of the eight recipients were HCV-positive; the others were transplanted for non-autoimmune, non-viral indications. No induction therapy was given to the subjects, and standard immunosuppression was administered until randomization at 12-24 months post-transplant. Tolerance meant complete immunosuppression withdrawal for at least one year without liver enzymes rising beyond twice the upper limit of normal. Blood samples were collected pre-transplant, pre-randomization before withdrawal, and post-randomization after either full withdrawal or failed withdrawal. Of the 8 liver transplant recipients making up the studied cohort, 3 were classified as tolerant and 5 as non-tolerant. Paper-wide results and their limitations: When repertoire turnover was accounted for, significantly reduced detection of donor-reactive sequences was found in 7 of 8 subjects for CD4 and in 8 of 8 subjects for CD8. Without allograft tissue specimens, donor-reactive T cells may have migrated into the graft rather than being deleted. In a couple of subjects, low numbers of available donor cells limited the measurable donor-reactive repertoire. A greater decline was seen for donor-reactive sequences than for third party-reactive sequences, suggesting partial antigen-specific deletion unrelated to withdrawal success. In 5 of 8 subjects, regardless of tolerance or HCV status, circulating donor-reactive CD4 TCRbeta sequences dropped significantly post-transplant. Conclusions were preliminary, limited by small, heterogeneous patient numbers and non-standardized post-transplant time points.

In the paper's terms, the time point label means: pre-transplant. Thawed unstimulated PBMCs were stained for CD3, CD4 and CD8 and FACS-sorted into CD3+CD4+ and CD3+CD8+ populations. Each of the 8 studied subjects was randomized to immunosuppression withdrawal. The Qiagen DNeasy Blood and Tissue Kit was used for isolation of genomic DNA. The CDR3, cysteine through phenylalanine, is 17 amino acids long. Kept here is only the CDR3 DNA, which spans 51 bases and is read in frame from base 1. CDR1 and CDR2, looked up from the germline V gene, are MDHEN and SYDVKM. V is shortened by 4 bases, J by 5 bases, and the region joining them spans 20 bases. High-throughput TCRbeta CDR3 sequencing of frozen genomic DNA was performed by immunoSEQ, including PCR amplification, mapping, bias correction and internal controls. The paper's data handling went like this. Only productive rearrangements were retained, with each unique TCRbeta sequence defined by its CDR3 nucleotide sequence together with its V and J gene. A sequence counted as donor-reactive only if the sequence showed at least 5-fold expansion in CFSE-low cells compared with unstimulated pre-transplant cells and had a frequency of at least 0.01%. To ensure at least 90% detection power, minimum frequency thresholds were set for each subject based on that subject's lowest-template unstimulated sample. Jensen-Shannon divergence between the top 1000 TCRbeta sequences post-transplant and pre-transplant was used to measure repertoire turnover. Two-sided Fisher's exact tests were used to test for changes in how often donor-reactive sequences were detected. The clones in this table, taken by TCRdb from immuneACCESS, are in-frame only. Not every clone is retained; where verified, under half of the shortfall comes from an unresolved V gene, and the cause of the rest is unknown. V and J calls and clone size are given by that table; D and trimming were obtained from the DNA. Present in this sample are more than 6,000 clones, around three quarters of which were seen just once. The top ten hold roughly 28% of the sample.

There are a few counts of this clone. Its recognized antigen is unknown. Base qualities are missing; no much larger clone stands one base away. The sequence came from a human donor who received a liver transplant. The receptor chain draws on TRBV28 and TRBJ1-4, and the D gene may be TRBD1, 6 bases matching. Material: CD8+ T cells from blood, obtained before liver transplant. The CDR3 region reads CASSSHGQTENNEKLFF. The DNA sequence is as follows: TGTGCCAGCAGTTCCCATGGACAGACGGAGAACAATGAAAAACTGTTTTTT.